This is a list of T cell receptor beta chains from one sample in a study of TIL therapy for anti-PD-1-resistant metastatic lung cancer. Profiled with immunoSEQ multiplex PCR; TCRdb holds only in-frame clones, not every one. Of 16,000 or so clones listed, over 65% are singletons. Here the sequenced sample was blood, taken at baseline. These receptors were taken from a person between 25 and 79 years old with non-small cell lung cancer. The CDR3 runs from the conserved cysteine through the conserved F or W. The D gene is left open where the match is weak. The listing skips clone size in some rows; elsewhere it reads once, few, many or a size class.

clone size: NA
V gene: TRBV6-5
D gene: NA
J gene: TRBJ1-2
CDR3 DNA: TGTGCCAGCAGTTACTCCGAAGGGGCTAACTATGGCTACACCTTC
CDR3 protein: CASSYSEGANYGYTF

clone size: NA
V gene: TRBV4-1
D gene: TRBD2
J gene: TRBJ2-7
CDR3 DNA: TGCGCCAGCAGCCAACCGGGGGGGCTTTACGAGCAGTACTTC
CDR3 protein: CASSQPGGLYEQYF

clone size: NA
V gene: TRBV15
D gene: TRBD2
J gene: TRBJ2-5
CDR3 DNA: TGTGCCACCAGCAGCCGGACTAGCGGGGAGACCCAGTACTTC
CDR3 protein: CATSSRTSGETQYF

clone size: NA
V gene: TRBV21-1
D gene: NA
J gene: TRBJ1-4
CDR3 DNA: TGTGCCAGCAGCAAAGCGGCAGGGGGACTGACAACTAATGAAAAACTGTTTTTT
CDR3 protein: CASSKAAGGLTTNEKLFF

clone size: NA
V gene: TRBV5-1
D gene: NA
J gene: TRBJ2-5
CDR3 DNA: TGCGCCAGCAGCTCGAGTCGGATCGGTCAAGAGACCCAGTACTTC
CDR3 protein: CASSSSRIGQETQYF

clone size: NA
V gene: TRBV19
D gene: NA
J gene: TRBJ1-5
CDR3 DNA: TGTGCCAGTAGTATAGAGTTTAGTGTTAGCAATCAGCCCCAGCATTTT
CDR3 protein: CASSIEFSVSNQPQHF

clone size: NA
V gene: TRBV9
D gene: TRBD1
J gene: TRBJ1-2
CDR3 DNA: TGTGCCAGCAGCCCAGGGGACAGGGATAGCTACACCTTC
CDR3 protein: CASSPGDRDSYTF

clone size: once
V gene: TRBV4-3
D gene: TRBD1
J gene: TRBJ2-1
CDR3 DNA: TGCGCCAGCAGCCAAGAGGGACAGGGATACAATGAGCAGTTCTTC
CDR3 protein: CASSQEGQGYNEQFF

clone size: NA
V gene: TRBV5-1
D gene: TRBD1
J gene: TRBJ2-3
CDR3 DNA: TGCGCCAGCAGCGGGGGACAGGGGGCGCGAGATACGCAGTATTTT
CDR3 protein: CASSGGQGARDTQYF

clone size: NA
V gene: TRBV7-9
D gene: TRBD2
J gene: TRBJ2-7
CDR3 DNA: TGTGCCAGCAGCCTCCCTGGGCTAGCGGGAGAACTGTCCTACGAGCAGTACTTC
CDR3 protein: CASSLPGLAGELSYEQYF

clone size: NA
V gene: TRBV7-2
D gene: TRBD2
J gene: TRBJ2-1
CDR3 DNA: TGTGCCAGCAGCTTAGGGACTAGCTCTTACAATGAGCAGTTCTTC
CDR3 protein: CASSLGTSSYNEQFF

clone size: NA
V gene: TRBV5-1
D gene: NA
J gene: TRBJ1-3
CDR3 DNA: TGCGCCAGCAGCCCCGGGACACTTGGAAACACCATATATTTT
CDR3 protein: CASSPGTLGNTIYF

clone size: NA
V gene: TRBV6-5
D gene: NA
J gene: TRBJ1-1
CDR3 DNA: TGTGCCAGCAGTTATGAGAGGGGAGAGGCTTTCTTT
CDR3 protein: CASSYERGEAFF

clone size: once
V gene: TRBV10-1
D gene: TRBD1
J gene: TRBJ2-3
CDR3 DNA: TGCGCCAGCAGAGGACAGGAGCCCACAGATACGCAGTATTTT
CDR3 protein: CASRGQEPTDTQYF

clone size: NA
V gene: TRBV18
D gene: NA
J gene: TRBJ1-2
CDR3 DNA: TGTGCCAGCTCACCAACCCCGGGGGACTATGGCTACACCTTC
CDR3 protein: CASSPTPGDYGYTF

clone size: once
V gene: TRBV5-1
D gene: NA
J gene: TRBJ2-7
CDR3 DNA: TGCGCCAGCAGCAATAGCGGCTCCTACGAGCAGTACTTC
CDR3 protein: CASSNSGSYEQYF

clone size: few
V gene: TRBV27
D gene: NA
J gene: TRBJ2-7
CDR3 DNA: TGTGCCAGCAGTTTCTCCTACGAGCAGTACTTC
CDR3 protein: CASSFSYEQYF

clone size: NA
V gene: TRBV25-1
D gene: TRBD1
J gene: TRBJ2-5
CDR3 DNA: TGTGCCAGCAGTGGCCGGACAGGGCCCCAAGAGACCCAGTACTTC
CDR3 protein: CASSGRTGPQETQYF

clone size: once
V gene: TRBV9
D gene: NA
J gene: TRBJ2-5
CDR3 DNA: TGTGCCAGCAGCGTAGGGGGCCCCCGGCAAGAGACCCAGTACTTC
CDR3 protein: CASSVGGPRQETQYF

clone size: NA
V gene: TRBV7-2
D gene: NA
J gene: TRBJ2-1
CDR3 DNA: TGTGCCAGCAGCTTCCGATCGACTTCTACCCATGAGCAGTTCTTC
CDR3 protein: CASSFRSTSTHEQFF

clone size: NA
V gene: TRBV5-6
D gene: TRBD1
J gene: TRBJ1-6
CDR3 DNA: TGTGCCAGCAGCCTCGGACAGGGACTTAATTCACCCCTCCACTTT
CDR3 protein: CASSLGQGLNSPLHF

clone size: NA
V gene: TRBV11-2
D gene: TRBD1
J gene: TRBJ2-5
CDR3 DNA: TGTGCCAGCAGCTTAGGACAGGGTTTTTCCCAGTACTTC
CDR3 protein: CASSLGQGFSQYF

clone size: few
V gene: TRBV27
D gene: NA
J gene: TRBJ1-5
CDR3 DNA: TGTGCCAGCAGTGAAGGCCCGCACGGTAATCAGCCCCAGCATTTT
CDR3 protein: CASSEGPHGNQPQHF

clone size: NA
V gene: TRBV14
D gene: TRBD1
J gene: TRBJ1-2
CDR3 DNA: TGTGCCAGCAGCCAGAGACAGGGGGTAAACTATGGCTACACCTTC
CDR3 protein: CASSQRQGVNYGYTF

clone size: once
V gene: TRBV15
D gene: NA
J gene: TRBJ2-7
CDR3 DNA: TGTGCCACCAGCAGAGTGGTTGGGGCTGCCTACGAGCAGTACTTC
CDR3 protein: CATSRVVGAAYEQYF

clone size: NA
V gene: TRBV5-4
D gene: TRBD1
J gene: TRBJ1-4
CDR3 DNA: TGTGCCAGCAGCTTGAGACAGGGTAATGAAAAACTGTTTTTT
CDR3 protein: CASSLRQGNEKLFF

clone size: NA
V gene: TRBV6-1
D gene: TRBD1
J gene: TRBJ2-1
CDR3 DNA: TGTGCCAGCAGTGAAAGGGGACAGAGCACGAGCTCCTACAATGAGCAGTTCTTC
CDR3 protein: CASSERGQSTSSYNEQFF

clone size: once
V gene: TRBV4-3
D gene: NA
J gene: TRBJ1-1
CDR3 DNA: TGCGCCAGCAGCCAAGGTAGGACGAACACTGAAGCTTTCTTT
CDR3 protein: CASSQGRTNTEAFF

clone size: NA
V gene: TRBV30
D gene: TRBD1
J gene: TRBJ1-5
CDR3 DNA: TGTGCCTGGAGCGTAGGGGGGACAGGGGGCGCCCAGCATTTT
CDR3 protein: CAWSVGGTGGAQHF

clone size: few
V gene: TRBV28
D gene: TRBD1
J gene: TRBJ2-1
CDR3 DNA: TGTGCCAGCAGATTCAGGGGGCCCCGTCTGTCGGGAGCCTATGAGCAGTTCTTC
CDR3 protein: CASRFRGPRLSGAYEQFF

clone size: NA
V gene: TRBV11-3
D gene: NA
J gene: TRBJ2-7
CDR3 DNA: TGTGCCAGCAGCCGACTCGCGGGGTACGGGTACGAGCAGTACTTC
CDR3 protein: CASSRLAGYGYEQYF

clone size: NA
V gene: TRBV10-2
D gene: NA
J gene: TRBJ2-7
CDR3 DNA: TGTGCCAGCAGCCAAAACTACGAGCAGTACTTC
CDR3 protein: CASSQNYEQYF

clone size: few
V gene: TRBV4-1
D gene: NA
J gene: TRBJ1-5
CDR3 DNA: TGCGCCAGCAGCCACCCGAGGGGGGAGTATAGCAATCAGCCCCAGCATTTT
CDR3 protein: CASSHPRGEYSNQPQHF

clone size: NA
V gene: TRBV2
D gene: TRBD1
J gene: TRBJ1-5
CDR3 DNA: TGTGCCAGCAGAGAGACAGGGGGGAATCAGCCCCAGCATTTT
CDR3 protein: CASRETGGNQPQHF

clone size: once
V gene: TRBV4-1
D gene: TRBD1
J gene: TRBJ2-7
CDR3 DNA: TGCGCCAGCAGCCAATCCGGGACAGGGGGCGAGCAGTACTTC
CDR3 protein: CASSQSGTGGEQYF